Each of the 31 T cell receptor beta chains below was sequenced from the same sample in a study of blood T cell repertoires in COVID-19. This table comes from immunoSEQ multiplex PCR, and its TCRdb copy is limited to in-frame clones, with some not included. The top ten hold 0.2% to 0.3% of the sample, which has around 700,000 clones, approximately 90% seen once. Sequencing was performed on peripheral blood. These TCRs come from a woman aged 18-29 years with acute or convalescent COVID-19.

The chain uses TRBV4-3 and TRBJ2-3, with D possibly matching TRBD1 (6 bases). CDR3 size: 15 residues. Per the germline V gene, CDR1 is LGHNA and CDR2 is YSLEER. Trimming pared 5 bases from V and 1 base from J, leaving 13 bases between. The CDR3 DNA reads TGCGCCAGCAGCAACCAGAAGGGGGGCACAGATACGCAGTATTTT. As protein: CASSNQKGGTDTQYF.

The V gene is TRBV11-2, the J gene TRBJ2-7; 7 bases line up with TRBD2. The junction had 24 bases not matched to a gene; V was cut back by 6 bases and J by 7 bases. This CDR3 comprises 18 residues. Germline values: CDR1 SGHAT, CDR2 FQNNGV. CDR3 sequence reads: CASRPALRERGAAREQYF. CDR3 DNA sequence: TGTGCCAGCAGACCTGCCCTGAGGGAGCGGGGTGCCGCGCGGGAGCAGTACTTC.

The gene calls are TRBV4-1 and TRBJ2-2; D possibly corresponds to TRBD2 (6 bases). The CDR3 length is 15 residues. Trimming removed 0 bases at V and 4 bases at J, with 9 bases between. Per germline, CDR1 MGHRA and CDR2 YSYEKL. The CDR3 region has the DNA TGCGCCAGCAGCCAAGATGTGGGGGGCACCGGGGAGCTGTTTTTT. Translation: CASSQDVGGTGELFF.

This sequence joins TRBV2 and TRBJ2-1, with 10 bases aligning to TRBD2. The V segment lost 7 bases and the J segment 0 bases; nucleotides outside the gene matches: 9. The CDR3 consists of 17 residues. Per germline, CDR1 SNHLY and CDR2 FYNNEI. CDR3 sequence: CASNSGGSRSSYNEQFF. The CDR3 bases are TGTGCCAGCAATAGCGGGGGGTCAAGGAGCTCCTACAATGAGCAGTTCTTC.

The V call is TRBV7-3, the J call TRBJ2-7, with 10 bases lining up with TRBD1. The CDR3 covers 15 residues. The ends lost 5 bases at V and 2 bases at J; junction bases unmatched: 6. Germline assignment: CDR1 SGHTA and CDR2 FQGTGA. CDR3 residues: CASSLGQGGPYEQYF. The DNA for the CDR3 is TGTGCCAGCAGCCTCGGACAGGGGGGACCCTACGAGCAGTACTTC. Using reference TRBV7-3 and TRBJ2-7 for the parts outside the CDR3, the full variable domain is GAGVSQTPSNKVTEKGKYVELRCDPISGHTALYWYRQSLGQGPEFLIYFQGTGAADDSGLPNDRFFAVRPEGSVSTLKIQRTERGDSAVYLCASSLGQGGPYEQYFGPGTRLTVT.

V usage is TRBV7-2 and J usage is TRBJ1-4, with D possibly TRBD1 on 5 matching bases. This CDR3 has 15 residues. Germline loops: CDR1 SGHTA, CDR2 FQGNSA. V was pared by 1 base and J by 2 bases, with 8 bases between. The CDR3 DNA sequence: TGTGCCAGCAGCTTAGGTCCAGGGACTAATGAAAAACTGTTTTTT. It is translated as CASSLGPGTNEKLFF.

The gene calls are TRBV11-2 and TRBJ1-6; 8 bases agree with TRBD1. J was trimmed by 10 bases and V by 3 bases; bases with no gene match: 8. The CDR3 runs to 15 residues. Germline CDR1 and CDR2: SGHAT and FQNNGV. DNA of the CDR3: TGTGCCAGCAGCTTTATCGGGACAGGACAATCACCCCTCCACTTT. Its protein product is CASSFIGTGQSPLHF. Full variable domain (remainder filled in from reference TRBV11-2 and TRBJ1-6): EAGVAQSPRYKIIEKRQSVAFWCNPISGHATLYWYQQILGQGPKLLIQFQNNGVVDDSQLPKDRFSAERLKGVDSTLKIQPAKLEDSAVYLCASSFIGTGQSPLHFGNGTRLTVT.

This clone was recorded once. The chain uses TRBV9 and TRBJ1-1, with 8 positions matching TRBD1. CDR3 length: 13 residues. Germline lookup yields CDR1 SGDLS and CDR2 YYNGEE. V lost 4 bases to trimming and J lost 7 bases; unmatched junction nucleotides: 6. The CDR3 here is CASSPRTGYEAFF. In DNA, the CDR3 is TGTGCCAGCAGCCCCCGGACAGGGTATGAAGCTTTCTTT. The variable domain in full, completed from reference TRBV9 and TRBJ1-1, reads DSGVTQTPKHLITATGQRVTLRCSPRSGDLSVYWYQQSLDQGLQFLIQYYNGEERAKGNILERFSAQQFPDLHSELNLSSLELGDSALYFCASSPRTGYEAFFGQGTRLTVV.

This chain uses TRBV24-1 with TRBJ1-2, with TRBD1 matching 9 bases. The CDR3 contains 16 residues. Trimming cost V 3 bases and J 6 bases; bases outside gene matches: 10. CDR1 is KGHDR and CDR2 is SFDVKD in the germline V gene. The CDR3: CATSDTRGTGIHGYTF. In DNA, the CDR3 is TGTGCCACCAGTGATACCCGCGGGACAGGGATCCATGGCTACACCTTC.

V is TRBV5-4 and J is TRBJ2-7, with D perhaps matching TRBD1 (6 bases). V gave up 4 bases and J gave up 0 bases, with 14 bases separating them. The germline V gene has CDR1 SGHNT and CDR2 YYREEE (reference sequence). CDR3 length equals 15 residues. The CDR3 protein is CASSRRDTGSYEQYF. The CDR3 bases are TGTGCCAGCAGCCGACGGGACACGGGCTCCTACGAGCAGTACTTC.

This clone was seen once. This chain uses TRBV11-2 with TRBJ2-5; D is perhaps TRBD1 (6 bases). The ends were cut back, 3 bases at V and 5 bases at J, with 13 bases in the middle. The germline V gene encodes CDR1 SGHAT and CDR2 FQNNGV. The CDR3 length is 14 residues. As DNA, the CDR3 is TGTGCCAGCAGCTTTACCGGGCAGGGGGAGACCCAGTACTTC. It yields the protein CASSFTGQGETQYF.

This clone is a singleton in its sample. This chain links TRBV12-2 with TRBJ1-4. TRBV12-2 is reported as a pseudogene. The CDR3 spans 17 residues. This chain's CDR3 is CASRFLGGRLINEKLFF. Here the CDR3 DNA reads TGTGCAAGTCGCTTTTTGGGGGGGCGTCTTATTAATGAAAAACTGTTTTTT.

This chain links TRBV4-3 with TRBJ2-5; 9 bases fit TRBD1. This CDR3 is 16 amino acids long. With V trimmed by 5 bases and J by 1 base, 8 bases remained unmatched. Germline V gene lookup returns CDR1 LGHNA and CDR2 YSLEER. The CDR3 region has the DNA TGCGCCAGCAGCACCGGGACAGGGAGTGTCCAAGAGACCCAGTACTTC. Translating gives CASSTGTGSVQETQYF.

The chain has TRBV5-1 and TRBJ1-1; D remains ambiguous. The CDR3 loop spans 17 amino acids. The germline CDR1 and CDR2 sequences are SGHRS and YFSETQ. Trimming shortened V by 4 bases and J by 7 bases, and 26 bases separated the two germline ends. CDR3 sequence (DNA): TGCGCCAGCAGCCCCTCCGGGGTTTTTGGACCGTCCGGTGAAGCTTTCTTT. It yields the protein CASSPSGVFGPSGEAFF.

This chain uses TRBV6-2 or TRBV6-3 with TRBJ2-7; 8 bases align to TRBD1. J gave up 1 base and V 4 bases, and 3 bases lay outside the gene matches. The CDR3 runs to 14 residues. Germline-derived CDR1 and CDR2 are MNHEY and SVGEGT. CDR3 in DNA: TGTGCCAGCAGTTCTCGGACAGGGTCCTACGAGCAGTACTTC. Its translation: CASSSRTGSYEQYF.

CDR3 nucleotide sequence: TGTGCCAGTAGACGCTCTCTGGGAGACTTATATGGCTACACCTTC. Its protein product is CASRRSLGDLYGYTF. The chain couples TRBV19 to TRBJ1-2; D unclear. The CDR3 consists of 15 residues. CDR1 is LNHDA, CDR2 SQIVND, per germline (reference sequence). The V gene lost 6 bases and the J gene lost 5 bases, with 19 bases spanning the gap.

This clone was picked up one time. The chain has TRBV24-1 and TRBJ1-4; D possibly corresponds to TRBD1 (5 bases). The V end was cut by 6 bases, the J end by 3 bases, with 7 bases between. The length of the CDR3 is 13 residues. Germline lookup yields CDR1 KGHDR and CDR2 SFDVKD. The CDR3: CATSKGSNEKLFF. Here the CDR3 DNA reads TGTGCCACCAGTAAGGGGTCTAATGAAAAACTGTTTTTT.

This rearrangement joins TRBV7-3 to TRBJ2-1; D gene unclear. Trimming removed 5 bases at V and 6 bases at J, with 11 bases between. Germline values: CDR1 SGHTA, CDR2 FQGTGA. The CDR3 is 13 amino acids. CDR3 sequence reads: CASSPSVSNEQFF. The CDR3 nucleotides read TGTGCCAGCAGCCCGTCGGTATCCAATGAGCAGTTCTTC.

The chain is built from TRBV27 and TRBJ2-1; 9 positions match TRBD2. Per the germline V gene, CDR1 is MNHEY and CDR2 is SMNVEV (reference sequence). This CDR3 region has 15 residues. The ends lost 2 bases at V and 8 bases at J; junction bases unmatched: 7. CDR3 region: CASSLTGGGAYEQFF. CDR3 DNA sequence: TGTGCCAGCAGTTTAACTGGCGGGGGGGCCTATGAGCAGTTCTTC.

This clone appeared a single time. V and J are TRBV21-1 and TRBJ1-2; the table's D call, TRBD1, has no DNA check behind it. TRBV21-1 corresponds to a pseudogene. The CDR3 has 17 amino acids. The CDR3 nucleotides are TGTGCCAGCAGCCCCCGGGACAGGGTCCCTCTTTGCTATGGCTACACCTTC. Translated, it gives CASSPRDRVPLCYGYTF.

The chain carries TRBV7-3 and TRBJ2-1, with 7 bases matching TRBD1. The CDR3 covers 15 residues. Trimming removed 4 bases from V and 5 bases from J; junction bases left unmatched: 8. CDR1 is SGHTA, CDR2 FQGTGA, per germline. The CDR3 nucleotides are TGTGCCAGCAGCTCCCCAGGGACAGTGGACAATGAGCAGTTCTTC. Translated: CASSSPGTVDNEQFF.

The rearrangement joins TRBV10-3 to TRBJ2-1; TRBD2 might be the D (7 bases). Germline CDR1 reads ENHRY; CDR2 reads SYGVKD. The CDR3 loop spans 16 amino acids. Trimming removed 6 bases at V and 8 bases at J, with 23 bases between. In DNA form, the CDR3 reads TGTGCCATCAGCGCTAGGGGCGGGGGCGCCCCCGATGAGCAGTTCTTC. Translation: CAISARGGGAPDEQFF.

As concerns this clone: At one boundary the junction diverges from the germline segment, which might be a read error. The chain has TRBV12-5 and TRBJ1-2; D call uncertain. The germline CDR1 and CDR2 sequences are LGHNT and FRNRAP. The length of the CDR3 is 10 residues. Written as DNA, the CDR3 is TGTGCTAGTGGTTTTGGTATGCCGGGGTTC. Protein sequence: CASGFGMPGF.

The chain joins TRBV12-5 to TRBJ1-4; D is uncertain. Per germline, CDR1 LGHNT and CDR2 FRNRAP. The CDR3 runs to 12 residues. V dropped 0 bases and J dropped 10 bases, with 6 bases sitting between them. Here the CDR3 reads CASGLVGGKLFF. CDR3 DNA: TGTGCTAGTGGTTTGGTAGGAGGAAAACTGTTTTTT.

DNA of the CDR3: TGCGCCAGCAGCTTGGCAGGGAATCAATATAATTCACCCCTCCACTTT. Amino acid sequence: CASSLAGNQYNSPLHF. V usage is TRBV5-1 and J usage is TRBJ1-6; a possible D gene is TRBD1 (5 bases). The CDR3 contains 16 residues. Per the germline V gene, CDR1 is SGHRS and CDR2 is YFSETQ. V lost 0 bases and J lost 4, with 11 bases in between.

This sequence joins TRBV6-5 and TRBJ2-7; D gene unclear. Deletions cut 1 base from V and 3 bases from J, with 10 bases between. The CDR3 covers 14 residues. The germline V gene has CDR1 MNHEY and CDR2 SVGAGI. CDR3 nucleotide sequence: TGTGCCAGCAGTTACTATGGCAGAAACTACGAGCAGTACTTC. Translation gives CASSYYGRNYEQYF.

This chain's CDR3 is CASKASGLNTEAFF. The CDR3 nucleotides read TGTGCCAGCAAGGCCTCAGGGCTGAACACTGAAGCTTTCTTT. The chain uses TRBV7-3 and TRBJ1-1; tentative D call: TRBD1 (5 bases). Germline V gene sequence: CDR1 SGHTA, CDR2 FQGTGA. The V end was cut by 7 bases, the J end by 0 bases, with 12 bases between. This CDR3 comprises 14 residues. The full variable domain, with the rest looked up from reference TRBV7-3 and TRBJ1-1, is GAGVSQTPSNKVTEKGKYVELRCDPISGHTALYWYRQSLGQGPEFLIYFQGTGAADDSGLPNDRFFAVRPEGSVSTLKIQRTERGDSAVYLCASKASGLNTEAFFGQGTRLTVV.

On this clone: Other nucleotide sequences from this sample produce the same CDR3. CDR3 DNA: TGTGCCAGCAGCTTAGGTTCCGGGGTTGGCTACACCTTC. It translates to CASSLGSGVGYTF. The genes are TRBV7-9 and TRBJ1-2; D not resolved. Germline V gene sequence: CDR1 SEHNR, CDR2 FQNEAQ (reference sequence). The CDR3 consists of 13 residues. Trimming took 1 base from V and 7 from J, leaving 10 bases between them.

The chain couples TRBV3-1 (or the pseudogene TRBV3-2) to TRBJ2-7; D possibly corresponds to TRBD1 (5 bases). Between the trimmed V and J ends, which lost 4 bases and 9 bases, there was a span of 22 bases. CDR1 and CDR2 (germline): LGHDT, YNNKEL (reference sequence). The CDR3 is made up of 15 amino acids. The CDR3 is CASSPRPGTGWGQYF. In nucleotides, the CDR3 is TGTGCCAGCAGCCCTCGCCCCGGCACAGGTTGGGGGCAGTACTTC.

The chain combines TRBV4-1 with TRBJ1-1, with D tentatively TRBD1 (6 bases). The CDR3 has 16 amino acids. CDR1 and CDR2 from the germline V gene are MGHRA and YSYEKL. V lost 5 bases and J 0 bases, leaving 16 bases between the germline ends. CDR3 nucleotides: TGCGCCAGCAGCGCTCTAGGGGGACCTATGAACACTGAAGCTTTCTTT. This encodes CASSALGGPMNTEAFF.

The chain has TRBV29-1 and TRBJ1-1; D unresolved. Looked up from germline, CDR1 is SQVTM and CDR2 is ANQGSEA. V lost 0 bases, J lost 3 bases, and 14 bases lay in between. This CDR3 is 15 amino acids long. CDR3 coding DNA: TGCAGCGTTGAAGATCAGGCCTCCGGTGACACTGAAGCTTTCTTT. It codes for CSVEDQASGDTEAFF.